This T cell receptor beta chain came from a study of CD8 T cells in Susac syndrome. Study-wide context: When blood was drawn, patients with Susac syndrome were on intravenous immunoglobulin alone, on corticosteroids, or therapy-naive.

This clonotype was found once. As yet, its antigen is unknown. Random hexamers were used to reverse transcribe roughly 0.5 to 1 ug of RNA. The immunoSEQ assay covered 54 Vbeta and 13 Jbeta segments for CDR3. MiXCR, applied by TCRdb to the immunoSEQ multiplex PCR reads, yields one record per CDR3 protein. The table lists 100,000 to 150,000 distinct CDR3 sequences, about 95% of them singletons. The CDR3 is made up of 14 amino acids. Trimming took off 2 bases at V and 9 bases at J, with 14 bases between the two ends. Study-wide points: Individuals included in the TCR sequencing and HLA analysis were acknowledged by the study to be relatively few in number.

Sequencing was carried out using CD8+ T cells from PBMCs. This clonotype was sampled from a human donor with Susac syndrome. V gene TRBV12-3 or TRBV12-4 combines with J gene TRBJ2-1, with D perhaps given as TRBD1 or TRBD2 (5 bases each). The CDR3 DNA reads TGTGCCAGCAGTTTATCGGGGCCAGGCGGTGAGCAGTTCTTC. Amino acids: CASSLSGPGGEQFF.